A few counts support the clone carrying this T cell receptor beta chain. The data belong to a study of blood T cell repertoires in COVID-19. Trimming took 5 bases from V and 8 from J; bases not matched to a gene: 13. This CDR3 contains 15 residues. The germline gives CDR1 SGHAT, CDR2 FQNNGV. Clones were read by immunoSEQ multiplex PCR, and TCRdb kept only the in-frame ones, dropping some. This table has about 140,000 clones, approximately 80% appearing once. Self-reported history from a screening survey and questionnaire set each donor's cohort. Up to 2 weeks before entering the study, exposed participants had met a COVID-19 case.

The clonotype comes from a man between 65 and 85 years old who had been exposed to COVID-19. Sequencing used PBMCs or T cells enriched from blood (not recorded which). The chain carries TRBV11-2 and TRBJ1-2; 8 bases align to TRBD1. The CDR3 DNA is TGTGCCAGCAGCCTAACCTCGGACAGGGTCGCAGGCTACACCTTC. Translating it yields CASSLTSDRVAGYTF.